This TCR beta chain originates from a study of blood T cell repertoires in COVID-19 (TCRdb year 2020). Context from the whole study: Collaborator samples came from the United States, Italy and Spain and covered acute and convalescent phases of COVID-19. The prospective study material was composed of cDNA or gDNA derived from T cells, B-cell-depleted T cells, or PBMCs. Deeply sampled blood TCRbeta repertoires from subjects exposed to, actively infected with, or recovered from COVID-19 were included in the dataset. The repertoires were made available in a free public database intended to serve as a resource for research on the immune response to SARS-CoV-2. The samples were drawn from two sources: the first 160 participants of the ongoing ImmuneRACE study, and over 950 subjects contributed by 6 global collaborators. A de-identified subject ID, COVID-19 status, age in years and sex were almost always included in the sample metadata. Where HLA class I and class II types were available, the types were taken from metadata supplied by the sample provider, not from assay-based typing. Study-wide conclusions, independent of this receptor: How much clinical and demographic metadata was included differed by source and by participant, and the metadata was provided uncurated.

In Seattle, one collaborating source enrolled patients while the infection was active and tracked those patients longitudinally over the course of disease. Whole blood was collected in K2EDTA tubes by collaborating institutions according to the institutions' own protocols. For TCRbeta analysis, collaborators shipped samples as frozen whole blood, isolated PBMCs, or DNA extracted from either of those sample types. V is clipped by 0 bases and J by 12 bases, and the sequence between their germline boundaries is 15 bases long. CDR1 and CDR2 (SEHNR, FQNEAQ) derive from the germline V gene (reference sequence). Including the terminal cysteine and phenylalanine, the CDR3 comprises 14 residues. Kept here is only the CDR3 DNA, which spans 42 bases and is read in frame from base 1. A note on this clone: This receptor's antigen is unknown. No base qualities exist here, and no much larger clone lies one base off it.

TCRbeta CDR3 regions were amplified from genomic DNA using the immunoSEQ Assay, a bias-controlled multiplex PCR. The authors processed their data as follows. Nucleated cell counts per sample were estimated from amplification of reference gene primers within the assay. To quantify the absolute abundance of each unique TCRbeta CDR3 rearrangement, sequence reads were collapsed and filtered. For each sample, productive Simpson clonality was calculated as the square root of Simpson's diversity index across productive rearrangements. Entries here come from immuneACCESS through TCRdb and include only in-frame sequences with V and J called. Some clones fail to appear in such tables; in the studies checked, an unresolved V gene covers under half of the shortfall, and the cause of the remainder is unknown. V and J calls plus clone size are reproduced from that table; the DNA served to infer D and trimming. Across this sample there are 200,000 to 250,000 clones, with roughly 85% seen only once. Of the sample, about 5.1% falls within the top ten clones.

Sequencing was performed on peripheral blood. The receptor was derived from a man aged 45-60 years with COVID-19, enrolled during active disease. Recombination linked TRBV7-9 to TRBJ2-1, with TRBD2 perhaps the D gene, on 5 matching bases. The CDR3: CASSLALAPEGQFF. At the DNA level, the sequence is TGTGCCAGCAGCTTAGCGCTAGCCCCCGAGGGGCAGTTCTTC.